This T cell receptor beta chain was recovered during a study of CD8+CD57+ T cells in acquired aplastic anemia. Genomic DNA acted as the template from which TCR beta VDJ combination and CDR3 sequence profiling were carried out. MiXCR, run by TCRdb on the reads, gives a single entry per CDR3 protein. This table has 100,000 to 150,000 distinct CDR3 sequences, almost 40% appearing once. Germline CDR1 reads LNHDA; CDR2 reads SQIVND (reference sequence). The CDR3 sequence is 11 residues long. V shed 11 bases and J shed 11 bases, with 18 bases lying between them. Sequenced patients had shown CD8+CD57+ cell expansion by flow cytometry.

The TCR was taken from a human donor with aplastic anemia. The chain combines TRBV19 with TRBJ2-5; D is uncertain. Material for sequencing was sorted CD4+, CD8+, or CD8+CD57+ T cells (not recorded which) from PBMCs. In nucleotides, the CDR3 is TGTGCCGTCAGTTCTGGCTGGCGACAGTACTTC. It codes for CAVSSGWRQYF.